This is a list of T cell receptor beta chains from one sample in a study of T cell changes during pregnancy in multiple sclerosis. The method was immunoSEQ multiplex PCR; TCRdb's version includes in-frame clones alone and lacks a portion of them. This sample yields fewer than 40,000 clones, of which 90% are seen a single time; 9.5% to 15% belongs to the top ten. Here the sequenced sample was CD8+ T cells from peripheral blood mononuclear cells, taken in the first trimester of pregnancy. Receptors originate from a female donor with multiple sclerosis, enrolled in a pregnancy study. CDR3s include the opening cysteine and the closing phenylalanine or tryptophan. The order of the fields is D gene, clone size, J gene, V gene, CDR3 protein, CDR3 DNA. The D gene is left open where the match is weak. Expanded clones are given a class, and other clones once, few, many or no size at all.

>NA|NA|TRBJ2-7|TRBV28
CASSPLTLSGYEQYF
TGTGCCAGCAGTCCACTTACTCTCTCGGGCTACGAGCAGTACTTC
>NA|NA|TRBJ1-5|TRBV11-3
CASSLDVRGRASNQPQHF
TGTGCCAGCAGCTTAGATGTTCGCGGCAGGGCAAGCAATCAGCCCCAGCATTTT
>NA|NA|TRBJ2-6|TRBV15
CATSGGTVSGANVLTF
TGTGCCACCAGCGGGGGGACAGTTTCTGGGGCCAACGTCCTGACTTTC
>TRBD1|once|TRBJ2-7|TRBV27
CASSLGGTGWGEQYF
TGTGCCAGCAGTTTAGGGGGGACAGGGTGGGGCGAGCAGTACTTC
>TRBD1|NA|TRBJ2-7|TRBV28
CASTKWVGTGRYEQYF
TGTGCCAGCACCAAATGGGTCGGGACAGGGCGGTACGAGCAGTACTTC
>NA|once|TRBJ2-4|TRBV5-5
CASSLALRAGKNIQYF
TGTGCCAGCAGCTTGGCCTTGAGGGCAGGCAAAAACATTCAGTACTTC
>TRBD1|few|TRBJ1-2|TRBV27
CASRVTGGSYTF
TGTGCCAGCAGGGTAACAGGGGGCAGCTACACCTTC
>NA|NA|TRBJ1-1|TRBV7-2
CASSLVSGSAEAFF
TGTGCCAGCAGCTTAGTTTCTGGGAGCGCTGAAGCTTTCTTT
>NA|NA|TRBJ2-2|TRBV27
CASSLVAGELFF
TGTGCCAGCAGTTTAGTAGCCGGGGAGCTGTTTTTT
>TRBD2|NA|TRBJ2-7|TRBV27
CASSLGAGAYEQYF
TGTGCCAGCAGTTTAGGAGCGGGAGCCTACGAGCAGTACTTC
>NA|NA|TRBJ2-7|TRBV28
CASSFGGRGYEQYF
TGTGCCAGCAGTTTCGGGGGGCGCGGGTACGAGCAGTACTTC
>NA|once|TRBJ1-1|TRBV6-1
CASSRLYRDEAFF
TGTGCCAGCAGTAGATTGTACAGGGATGAAGCTTTCTTT
>TRBD1|once|TRBJ1-1|TRBV18
CASSPRGTAWTEAFF
TGTGCCAGCTCACCACGGGGGACAGCATGGACTGAAGCTTTCTTT
>NA|NA|TRBJ2-3|TRBV10-2
CASTSISTDTQYF
TGCGCCAGCACGAGCATTAGCACAGATACGCAGTATTTT
>NA|NA|TRBJ2-4|TRBV19
CASSPPSIIQYF
TGTGCCAGTAGTCCCCCGAGTATCATTCAGTACTTC
>NA|once|TRBJ2-7|TRBV4-1
CASSQDSPGLGYEQYF
TGCGCCAGCAGCCAGGACTCTCCGGGTCTTGGTTACGAGCAGTACTTC
>NA|NA|TRBJ1-2|TRBV29-1
CSVEDLWSSVYGYTF
TGCAGCGTTGAAGATCTTTGGTCCTCGGTATATGGCTACACCTTC
>NA|few|TRBJ2-7|TRBV19
CASSSGFSYEQYF
TGTGCCAGTAGTTCCGGGTTTTCCTACGAGCAGTACTTC
>NA|NA|TRBJ2-3|TRBV7-3
CASSFGAGTDTQYF
TGTGCCAGCAGCTTCGGAGCCGGCACAGATACGCAGTATTTT
>TRBD2|NA|TRBJ2-1|TRBV6-1
CASSERGLAGGYNEQFF
TGTGCCAGCAGTGAACGGGGTCTAGCGGGAGGGTACAATGAGCAGTTCTTC
>NA|NA|TRBJ2-5|TRBV6-5
CASSRRDNQETQYF
TGTGCCAGCAGTCGCCGGGACAATCAAGAGACCCAGTACTTC
>NA|NA|TRBJ2-7|TRBV6-5
CASSYYPGGPSEQYF
TGTGCCAGCAGTTACTACCCGGGGGGCCCCAGTGAGCAGTACTTC
>TRBD1|NA|TRBJ2-1|TRBV2
CASRAPGTGNYNEQFF
TGTGCCAGCAGAGCTCCCGGGACAGGAAATTACAATGAGCAGTTCTTC
>NA|NA|TRBJ2-7|TRBV6-1
CASRPEQGSYEQYF
TGTGCCAGCAGACCCGAACAGGGTTCCTACGAGCAGTACTTC
>NA|NA|TRBJ1-4|TRBV5-4
CASSLEGAREKLFF
TGTGCCAGCAGCTTAGAAGGGGCGCGAGAAAAACTGTTTTTT
>TRBD2|NA|TRBJ2-7|TRBV13
CASSRLAGGGEQYF
TGTGCCAGCAGCCGACTAGCGGGAGGAGGCGAGCAGTACTTC
>NA|NA|TRBJ1-1|TRBV7-8
CASSVGAGMDTEAFF
TGTGCCAGCAGCGTGGGGGCCGGGATGGACACTGAAGCTTTCTTT
>TRBD1|NA|TRBJ2-5|TRBV29-1
CSVVGGQEGETQYF
TGCAGCGTCGTCGGGGGACAGGAAGGAGAGACCCAGTACTTC
>TRBD1|once|TRBJ2-7|TRBV15
CATSRDRGNYEQYF
TGTGCCACCAGCAGGGACAGGGGGAACTACGAGCAGTACTTC
>TRBD2|NA|TRBJ2-7|TRBV7-9
CASSGSGRIYEQYF
TGTGCCAGCAGCGGAAGCGGGAGAATCTACGAGCAGTACTTC
>NA|NA|TRBJ1-1|TRBV12-5
CASGLVPVWGPPPLVARNTEAFF
TGTGCTAGTGGTTTGGTACCAGTTTGGGGCCCCCCACCATTGGTTGCCCGGAACACTGAAGCTTTCTTT
>TRBD1|NA|TRBJ2-7|TRBV27
CASGTGAPLVVYEQYF
TGTGCCAGCGGGACAGGGGCCCCTCTTGTAGTCTACGAGCAGTACTTC
>NA|NA|TRBJ1-1|TRBV5-6
CASSVPYSRTEAFF
TGTGCCAGCAGCGTTCCCTACAGCAGGACTGAAGCTTTCTTT
>TRBD2|NA|TRBJ2-1|TRBV7-3
CASSSLAGSYNEQFF
TGTGCCAGCAGCTCGTTAGCGGGAAGCTACAATGAGCAGTTCTTC
>TRBD1|once|TRBJ2-7|TRBV6-6
CASTGTAYEQYF
TGTGCCAGCACCGGGACAGCCTACGAGCAGTACTTC
>TRBD2|NA|TRBJ2-1|TRBV19
CASGDGLAGAGNEQFF
TGTGCCAGTGGGGACGGATTAGCGGGAGCAGGGAATGAGCAGTTCTTC
>NA|NA|TRBJ2-7|TRBV28
CASSLFFWGWGHEQYF
TGTGCCAGCAGTTTATTCTTCTGGGGCTGGGGTCACGAGCAGTACTTC